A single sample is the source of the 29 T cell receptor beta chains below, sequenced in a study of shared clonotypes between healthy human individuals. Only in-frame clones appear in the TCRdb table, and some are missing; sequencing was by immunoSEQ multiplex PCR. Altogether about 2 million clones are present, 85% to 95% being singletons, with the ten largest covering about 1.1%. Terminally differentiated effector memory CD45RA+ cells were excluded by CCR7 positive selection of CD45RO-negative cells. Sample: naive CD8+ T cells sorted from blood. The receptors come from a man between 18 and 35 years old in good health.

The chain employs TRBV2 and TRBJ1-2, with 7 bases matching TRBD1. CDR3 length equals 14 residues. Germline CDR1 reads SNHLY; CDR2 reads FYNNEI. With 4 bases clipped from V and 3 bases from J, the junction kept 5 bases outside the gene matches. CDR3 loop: CASSGDSHYYGYTF. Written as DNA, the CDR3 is TGTGCCAGCAGTGGGGACAGCCACTACTATGGCTACACCTTC.

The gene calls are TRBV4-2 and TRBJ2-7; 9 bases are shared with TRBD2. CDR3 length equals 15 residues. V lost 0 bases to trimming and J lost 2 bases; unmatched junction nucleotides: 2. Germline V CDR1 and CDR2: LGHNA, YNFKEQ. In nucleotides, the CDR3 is TGTGCCAGCAGCCAAGATACTAGCGGGCCCTACGAGCAGTACTTC. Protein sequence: CASSQDTSGPYEQYF.

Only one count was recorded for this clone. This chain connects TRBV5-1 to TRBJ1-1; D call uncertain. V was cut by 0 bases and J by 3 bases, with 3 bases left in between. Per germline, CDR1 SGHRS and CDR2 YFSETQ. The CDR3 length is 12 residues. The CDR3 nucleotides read TGCGCCAGCAGCTTGGGCCACACTGAAGCTTTCTTT. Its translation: CASSLGHTEAFF.

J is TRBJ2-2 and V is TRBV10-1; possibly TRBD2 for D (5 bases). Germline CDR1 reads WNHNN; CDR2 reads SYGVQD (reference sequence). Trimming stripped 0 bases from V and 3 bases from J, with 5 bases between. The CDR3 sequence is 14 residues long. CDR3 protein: CASSESRDTGELFF. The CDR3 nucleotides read TGCGCCAGCAGTGAGTCGAGGGACACCGGGGAGCTGTTTTTT.

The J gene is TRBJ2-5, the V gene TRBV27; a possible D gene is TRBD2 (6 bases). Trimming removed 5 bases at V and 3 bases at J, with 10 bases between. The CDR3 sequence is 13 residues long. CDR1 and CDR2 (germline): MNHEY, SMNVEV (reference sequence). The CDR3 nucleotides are TGTGCCAGCAGTCGGGCGGGGAAAGAGACCCAGTACTTC. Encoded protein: CASSRAGKETQYF.

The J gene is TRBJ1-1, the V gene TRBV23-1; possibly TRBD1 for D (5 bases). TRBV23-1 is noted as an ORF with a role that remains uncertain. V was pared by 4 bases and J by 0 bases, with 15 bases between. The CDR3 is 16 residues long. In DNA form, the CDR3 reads TGCGCCAGCAGTCTTAGGCAGGGAATGATGAACACTGAAGCTTTCTTT. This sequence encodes CASSLRQGMMNTEAFF.

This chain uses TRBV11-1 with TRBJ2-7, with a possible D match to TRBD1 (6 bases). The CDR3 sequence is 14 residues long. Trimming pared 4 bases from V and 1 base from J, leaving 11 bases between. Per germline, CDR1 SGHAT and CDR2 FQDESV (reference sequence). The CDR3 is CASSSQGFSYEQYF. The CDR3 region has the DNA TGTGCCAGCAGCTCACAGGGATTTTCCTACGAGCAGTACTTC.

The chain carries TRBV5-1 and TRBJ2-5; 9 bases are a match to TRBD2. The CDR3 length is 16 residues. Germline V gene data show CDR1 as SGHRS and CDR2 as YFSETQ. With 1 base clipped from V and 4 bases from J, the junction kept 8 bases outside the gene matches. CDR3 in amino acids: CASSLTAGGSGETQYF. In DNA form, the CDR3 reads TGCGCCAGCAGCTTGACAGCGGGAGGCAGCGGAGAGACCCAGTACTTC.

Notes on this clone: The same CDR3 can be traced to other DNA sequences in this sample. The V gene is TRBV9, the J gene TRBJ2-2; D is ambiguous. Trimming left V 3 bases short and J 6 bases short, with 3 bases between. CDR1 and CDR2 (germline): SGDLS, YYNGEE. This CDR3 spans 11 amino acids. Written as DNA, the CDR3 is TGTGCCAGCAGCGCGTCCGGGGAGCTGTTTTTT. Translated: CASSASGELFF.

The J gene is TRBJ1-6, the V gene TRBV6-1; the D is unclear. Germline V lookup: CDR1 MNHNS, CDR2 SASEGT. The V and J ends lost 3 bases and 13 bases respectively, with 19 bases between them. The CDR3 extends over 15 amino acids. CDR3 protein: CASSDGFGVGFPLHF. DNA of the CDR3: TGTGCCAGCAGTGACGGCTTCGGGGTGGGGTTTCCCCTCCACTTT.

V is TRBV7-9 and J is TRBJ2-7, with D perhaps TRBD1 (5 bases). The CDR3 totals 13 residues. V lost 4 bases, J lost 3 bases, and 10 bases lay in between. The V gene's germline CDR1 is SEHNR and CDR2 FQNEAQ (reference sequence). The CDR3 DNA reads TGTGCCAGCAGCTCACCTGACAGCTACGAGCAGTACTTC. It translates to CASSSPDSYEQYF.

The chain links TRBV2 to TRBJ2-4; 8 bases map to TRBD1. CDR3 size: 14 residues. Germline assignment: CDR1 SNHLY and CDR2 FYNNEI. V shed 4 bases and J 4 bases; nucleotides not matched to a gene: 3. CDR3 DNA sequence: TGTGCCAGCAGTGGAACAGGGGGAAAAAACATTCAGTACTTC. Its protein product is CASSGTGGKNIQYF.

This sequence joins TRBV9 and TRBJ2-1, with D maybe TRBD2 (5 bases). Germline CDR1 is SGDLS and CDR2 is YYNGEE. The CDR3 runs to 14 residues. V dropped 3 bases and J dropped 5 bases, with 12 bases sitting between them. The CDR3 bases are TGTGCCAGCAGCGAGGCGGGTAGGGACAATGAGCAGTTCTTC. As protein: CASSEAGRDNEQFF.

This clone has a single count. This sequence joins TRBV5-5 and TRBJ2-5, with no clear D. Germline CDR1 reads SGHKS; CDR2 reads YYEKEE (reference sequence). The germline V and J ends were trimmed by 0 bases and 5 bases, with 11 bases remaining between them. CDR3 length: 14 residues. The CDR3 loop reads CASSLASSWETQYF. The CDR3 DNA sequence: TGTGCCAGCAGCTTGGCTTCCAGCTGGGAGACCCAGTACTTC.

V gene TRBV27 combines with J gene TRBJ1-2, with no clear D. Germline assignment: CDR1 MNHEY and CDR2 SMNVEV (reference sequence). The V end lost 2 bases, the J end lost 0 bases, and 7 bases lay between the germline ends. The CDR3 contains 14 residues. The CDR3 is CASSLSRTNYGYTF. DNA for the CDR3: TGTGCCAGCAGTTTAAGTCGTACTAACTATGGCTACACCTTC.

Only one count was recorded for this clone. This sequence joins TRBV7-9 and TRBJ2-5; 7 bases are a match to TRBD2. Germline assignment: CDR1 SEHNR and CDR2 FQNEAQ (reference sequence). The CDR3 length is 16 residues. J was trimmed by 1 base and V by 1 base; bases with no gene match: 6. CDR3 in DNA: TGTGCCAGCAGCTTAGAGCCGGCTAGCGGCCAAGAGACCCAGTACTTC. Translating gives CASSLEPASGQETQYF.

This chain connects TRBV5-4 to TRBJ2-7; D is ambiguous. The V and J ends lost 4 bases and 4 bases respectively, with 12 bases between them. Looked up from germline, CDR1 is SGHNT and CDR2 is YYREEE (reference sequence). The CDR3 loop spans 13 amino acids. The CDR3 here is CASSPIESYEQYF. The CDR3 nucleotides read TGTGCCAGCAGCCCCATTGAGAGTTACGAGCAGTACTTC.

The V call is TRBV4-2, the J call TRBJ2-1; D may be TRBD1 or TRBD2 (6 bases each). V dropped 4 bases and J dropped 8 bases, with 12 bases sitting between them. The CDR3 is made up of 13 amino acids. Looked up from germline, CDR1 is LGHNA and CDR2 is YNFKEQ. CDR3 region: CASSPGAADEQFF. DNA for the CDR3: TGTGCCAGCAGCCCGGGGGCTGCGGATGAGCAGTTCTTC.

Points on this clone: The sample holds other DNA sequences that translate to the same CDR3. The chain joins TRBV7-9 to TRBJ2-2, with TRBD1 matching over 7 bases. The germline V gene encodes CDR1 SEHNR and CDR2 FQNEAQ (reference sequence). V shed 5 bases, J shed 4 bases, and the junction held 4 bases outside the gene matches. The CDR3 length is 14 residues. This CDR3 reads CASSPRTGTGELFF. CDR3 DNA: TGTGCCAGCAGCCCCAGGACAGGCACCGGGGAGCTGTTTTTT.

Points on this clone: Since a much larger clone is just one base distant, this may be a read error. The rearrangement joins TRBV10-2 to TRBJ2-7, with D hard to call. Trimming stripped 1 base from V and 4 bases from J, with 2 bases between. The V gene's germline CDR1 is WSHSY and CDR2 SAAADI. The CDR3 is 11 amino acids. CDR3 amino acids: CASSEWYEQYF. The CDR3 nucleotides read TGCGCCAGCAGTGAGTGGTACGAGCAGTACTTC.

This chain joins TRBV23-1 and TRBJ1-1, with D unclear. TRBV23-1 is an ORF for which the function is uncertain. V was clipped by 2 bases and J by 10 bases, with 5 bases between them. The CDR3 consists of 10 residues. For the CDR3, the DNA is TGCGCCAGCAGTCAACCTCCAGCTTTCTTT. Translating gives CASSQPPAFF.

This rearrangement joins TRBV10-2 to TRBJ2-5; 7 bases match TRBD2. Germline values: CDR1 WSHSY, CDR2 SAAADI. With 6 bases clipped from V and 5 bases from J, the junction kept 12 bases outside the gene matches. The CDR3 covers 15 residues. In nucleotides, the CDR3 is TGCGCCAGCAGGGTTGGACTAGTCAGTGGCGAGACCCAGTACTTC. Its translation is CASRVGLVSGETQYF.

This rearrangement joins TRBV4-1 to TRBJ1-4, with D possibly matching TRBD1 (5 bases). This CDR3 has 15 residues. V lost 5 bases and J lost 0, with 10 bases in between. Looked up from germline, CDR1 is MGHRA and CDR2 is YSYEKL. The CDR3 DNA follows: TGCGCCAGCAGCGGGGACGTCCCAACTAATGAAAAACTGTTTTTT. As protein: CASSGDVPTNEKLFF.

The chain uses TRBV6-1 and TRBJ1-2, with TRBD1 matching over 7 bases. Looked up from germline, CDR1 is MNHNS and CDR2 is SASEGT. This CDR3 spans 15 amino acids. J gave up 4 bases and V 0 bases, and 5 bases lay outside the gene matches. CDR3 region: CASSEANRGSYGYTF. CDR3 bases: TGTGCCAGCAGTGAAGCCAACAGGGGAAGCTATGGCTACACCTTC.

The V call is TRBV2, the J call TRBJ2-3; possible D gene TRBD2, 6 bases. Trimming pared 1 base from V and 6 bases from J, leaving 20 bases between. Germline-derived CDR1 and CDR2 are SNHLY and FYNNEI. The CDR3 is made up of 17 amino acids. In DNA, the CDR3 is TGTGCCAGCAGTGAAGGGTCTCTCGGGGGTTGGGGTGATACGCAGTATTTT. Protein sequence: CASSEGSLGGWGDTQYF.

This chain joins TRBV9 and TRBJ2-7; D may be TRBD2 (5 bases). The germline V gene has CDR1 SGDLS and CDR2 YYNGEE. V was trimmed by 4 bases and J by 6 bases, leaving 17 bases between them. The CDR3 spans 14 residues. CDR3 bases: TGTGCCAGCAGCCCAGAGGGATGGGTTGGCGAGCAGTACTTC. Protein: CASSPEGWVGEQYF.

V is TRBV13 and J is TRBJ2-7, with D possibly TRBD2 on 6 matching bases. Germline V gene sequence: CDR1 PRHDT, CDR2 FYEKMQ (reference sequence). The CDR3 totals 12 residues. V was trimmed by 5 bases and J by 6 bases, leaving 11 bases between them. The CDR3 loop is CASSPPTSEQYF. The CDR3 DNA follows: TGTGCCAGCAGCCCCCCGACTAGCGAGCAGTACTTC.

The CDR3 loop reads CASSQFRQGPYEQYF. The DNA for the CDR3 is TGTGCCAGCAGCCAATTTAGACAGGGCCCCTACGAGCAGTACTTC. The V call is TRBV14, the J call TRBJ2-7; 7 positions agree with TRBD1. CDR3 length equals 15 residues. CDR1 is SGHDN, CDR2 FVKESK, per germline. The V gene end was trimmed by 2 bases and the J gene end by 2 bases; junction bases not matched to a gene: 6. The full variable domain, with the rest looked up from reference TRBV14 and TRBJ2-7, is EAGVTQFPSHSVIEKGQTVTLRCDPISGHDNLYWYRRVMGKEIKFLLHFVKESKQDESGMPNNRFLAERTGGTYSTLKVQPAELEDSGVYFCASSQFRQGPYEQYFGPGTRLTVT.

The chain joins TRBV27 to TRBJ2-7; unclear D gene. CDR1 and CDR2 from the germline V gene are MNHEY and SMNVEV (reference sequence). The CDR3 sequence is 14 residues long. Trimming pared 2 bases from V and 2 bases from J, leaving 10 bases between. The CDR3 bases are TGTGCCAGCAGTTTAGAGGACGGTACCTACGAGCAGTACTTC. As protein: CASSLEDGTYEQYF.